Listed below are T cell receptor beta chains from one sample, sequenced in a study of cytomegalovirus exposure and HLA in healthy donors. Libraries were prepared by immunoSEQ multiplex PCR; TCRdb keeps only in-frame clonotypes and omits some of them. Counted here are almost 200,000 clones, 81% occurring once; the ten biggest clones make up around 1.3%. Sequenced material: PBMCs. The receptors here all came from a woman in her 30s in good health and CMV-seronegative. Both conserved end residues are part of each CDR3. The D gene is left open where the match is weak. Clone size is given for some rows only: seen once, a few or many times, or a class if the clone is expanded.

d_gene: TRBD2
abundance: few
v_gene: TRBV6-1
j_gene: TRBJ2-5
CDR3nt: TGTGCCAGCAGAATAGCGGGAGTAGGTCGGGAGACCCAGTACTTC
CDR3aa: CASRIAGVGRETQYF

d_gene: -
abundance: few
v_gene: TRBV10-3
j_gene: TRBJ1-1
CDR3nt: TGTGCCACTTGTCCTGGGGCGAACACTGAAGCTTTCTTT
CDR3aa: CATCPGANTEAFF

d_gene: TRBD1
abundance: -
v_gene: TRBV7-9
j_gene: TRBJ2-7
CDR3nt: TGTGCCAGCAGCCCCCCGGGACAGAGTTACGAGCAGTACTTC
CDR3aa: CASSPPGQSYEQYF

d_gene: -
abundance: -
v_gene: TRBV6-4
j_gene: TRBJ2-1
CDR3nt: TGTGCCAGCAGCCCCAGAGACAGTAGCTACAATGAGCAGTTCTTC
CDR3aa: CASSPRDSSYNEQFF

d_gene: -
abundance: -
v_gene: TRBV27
j_gene: TRBJ1-2
CDR3nt: TGTGCCAGCAGTTTGGTCGGGAGCACATATGGCTACACCTTC
CDR3aa: CASSLVGSTYGYTF

d_gene: -
abundance: once
v_gene: TRBV28
j_gene: TRBJ2-5
CDR3nt: TGTGCCAGCAGTTTAGGGTCACAGCAAGAGACCCAGTACTTC
CDR3aa: CASSLGSQQETQYF

d_gene: -
abundance: -
v_gene: TRBV2
j_gene: TRBJ2-2
CDR3nt: TGTGCCAGTAGAACCGGGGAGCTGTTTTTT
CDR3aa: CASRTGELFF

d_gene: -
abundance: -
v_gene: TRBV6-5
j_gene: TRBJ1-2
CDR3nt: TGTGCCACCGAAAACCCTGCACAGGGCTACTATGGCTACACCTTC
CDR3aa: CATENPAQGYYGYTF

d_gene: TRBD1
abundance: -
v_gene: TRBV5-6
j_gene: TRBJ2-7
CDR3nt: TGTGCCAGCAGCTACTATGGACAGGGGAGTTACGAGCAGTACTTC
CDR3aa: CASSYYGQGSYEQYF

d_gene: -
abundance: -
v_gene: TRBV9
j_gene: TRBJ1-2
CDR3nt: TGTGCCAGCAGCGTAAGAGGGAGTGGCTACACCTTC
CDR3aa: CASSVRGSGYTF

d_gene: -
abundance: -
v_gene: TRBV6-1
j_gene: TRBJ1-4
CDR3nt: TGTGCCAGCAGTGAAGCCAGGGGATTGAGTGAAAAACTGTTTTTT
CDR3aa: CASSEARGLSEKLFF

d_gene: -
abundance: -
v_gene: TRBV5-1
j_gene: TRBJ2-1
CDR3nt: TGCGCCAGCAGCTTTGCCCCTGCGAACAATGAGCAGTTCTTC
CDR3aa: CASSFAPANNEQFF

d_gene: TRBD2
abundance: few
v_gene: TRBV5-1
j_gene: TRBJ2-2
CDR3nt: TGCGCCAGCAGCTTATCCGGGACTAGCTCTTCCGGGGAGCTGTTTTTT
CDR3aa: CASSLSGTSSSGELFF

d_gene: TRBD1
abundance: once
v_gene: TRBV7-2
j_gene: TRBJ1-5
CDR3nt: TGTGCCAGCAGCCGCGACAGGGGGCTAGGTCAGCCCCAGCATTTT
CDR3aa: CASSRDRGLGQPQHF

d_gene: -
abundance: -
v_gene: TRBV5-1
j_gene: TRBJ1-4
CDR3nt: TGCGCCAGCAGCCGCGGACGGATGACGGGAGAAAAACTGTTTTTT
CDR3aa: CASSRGRMTGEKLFF

d_gene: -
abundance: -
v_gene: TRBV29-1
j_gene: TRBJ2-1
CDR3nt: TGCAGCGCTCGAATAGGGGGAAAACAGTTCTTC
CDR3aa: CSARIGGKQFF

d_gene: TRBD1
abundance: few
v_gene: TRBV5-1
j_gene: TRBJ2-7
CDR3nt: TGCGCCAGCAGCATACTTGGACAGGGGCAGTACGAGCAGTACTTC
CDR3aa: CASSILGQGQYEQYF

d_gene: TRBD1
abundance: -
v_gene: TRBV7-3
j_gene: TRBJ2-3
CDR3nt: TGTGCCAGCAGCTTACCCCGATCCGGGACAGATGTAATTACGCAGTATTTT
CDR3aa: CASSLPRSGTDVITQYF

d_gene: -
abundance: -
v_gene: TRBV28
j_gene: TRBJ1-5
CDR3nt: TGTGCCAGCGACCAGGGCCCCTGGGCCCAGCATTTT
CDR3aa: CASDQGPWAQHF

d_gene: TRBD1
abundance: -
v_gene: TRBV4-1
j_gene: TRBJ1-1
CDR3nt: TGCGCCAGCAGCCGCGGACAGGGGCCGCCCGGTGAAGCTTTCTTT
CDR3aa: CASSRGQGPPGEAFF

d_gene: -
abundance: -
v_gene: TRBV20-1
j_gene: TRBJ2-7
CDR3nt: TGCAGTGCTAGAAGGAGCTACGAGCAGTACTTC
CDR3aa: CSARRSYEQYF

d_gene: TRBD2
abundance: -
v_gene: TRBV5-6
j_gene: TRBJ2-7
CDR3nt: TGTGCCAGCAGCTGGGGACTAGCGGGCTACGAGCAGTACTTC
CDR3aa: CASSWGLAGYEQYF

d_gene: -
abundance: -
v_gene: TRBV5-1
j_gene: TRBJ2-7
CDR3nt: TGCGCCAGCAGCTTAGAGTTGACTAACTACGAGCAGTACTTC
CDR3aa: CASSLELTNYEQYF

d_gene: -
abundance: -
v_gene: TRBV7-9
j_gene: TRBJ1-5
CDR3nt: TGTGCCAGCAGCTCAACAGGGAATAGCAATCAGCCCCAGCATTTT
CDR3aa: CASSSTGNSNQPQHF

d_gene: -
abundance: -
v_gene: TRBV6-1
j_gene: TRBJ1-5
CDR3nt: TGTGCCAGCAGTAATAGACATTCCAATCAGCCCCAGCATTTT
CDR3aa: CASSNRHSNQPQHF

d_gene: -
abundance: -
v_gene: TRBV30
j_gene: TRBJ2-6
CDR3nt: TGTGCCTGGGAGATCTCTGGGGCCAACGTCCTGACTTTC
CDR3aa: CAWEISGANVLTF

d_gene: -
abundance: -
v_gene: TRBV7-9
j_gene: TRBJ1-4
CDR3nt: TGTGCCAGCAGTTACCGGGGCGGGGGAACTAATGAAAAACTGTTTTTT
CDR3aa: CASSYRGGGTNEKLFF

d_gene: TRBD2
abundance: -
v_gene: TRBV30
j_gene: TRBJ2-3
CDR3nt: TGTGCCACCGGGACTAGGGGAAACACAGATACGCAGTATTTT
CDR3aa: CATGTRGNTDTQYF

d_gene: -
abundance: -
v_gene: TRBV5-1
j_gene: TRBJ1-2
CDR3nt: TGCGCCAGCAGCCCCCCAGAGAGGGCGAAGGAAGGCTACACCTTC
CDR3aa: CASSPPERAKEGYTF